The 26 T cell receptor beta chains below all came from one sample that was sequenced in a study of breast tumors, draining lymph nodes, adjacent tissues. TCRdb itself ran the multiplex PCR reads through MiXCR, one entry per CDR3 protein. The profile shows 200,000 to 250,000 distinct CDR3 sequences, 32% of them singletons. Breast cancer patients provided tissue from their axillary draining lymph nodes. Sequencing was carried out using axillary lymph node tissue. These receptors all come from a female donor with breast cancer. Some clones in this sample may be carry-over from other donors' samples.

This clonotype was detected a few times. This clone may be a read error of a much larger clone one base away. The chain recombines TRBV12-3 or TRBV12-4 with TRBJ2-1, with 10 bases fitting TRBD2. V lost 3 bases and J lost 8; bases outside the gene matches: 4. CDR3 length: 14 amino acids. DNA for the CDR3: TGTGCCAGCAGTTTCCTGCTAGCGGGGGATGAGCAGTTCTTC. Encoded protein: CASSFLLAGDEQFF.

This clonotype was observed at least ten times. This chain joins TRBV28 and TRBJ2-5, with D perhaps matching TRBD1 or TRBD2 (5 bases each). The CDR3 has 13 amino acids. Looked up from germline, CDR1 is MDHEN and CDR2 is SYDVKM. The germline V and J ends were trimmed by 6 bases and 14 bases, with 22 bases remaining between them. The chain's CDR3 is CASSRNTYGARYF. In nucleotides, the CDR3 is TGTGCCAGCAGCCGAAATACTTACGGGGCCCGCTACTTC.

Many counts were recorded for this clonotype. The J gene is TRBJ2-5, the V gene TRBV20-1, with D perhaps assigned TRBD1 or TRBD2 (5 bases each). CDR3 length equals 15 residues. V was cut by 2 bases and J by 5 bases, with 18 bases left in between. Germline CDR1 DFQATT, CDR2 SNEGSKA (reference sequence). In DNA form, the CDR3 reads TGCAGTGCTAGAAACTCCGGGACCCCGTTGGAGACCCAGTACTTC. Translation: CSARNSGTPLETQYF.

This clonotype was picked up one time. The CDR3 protein is CASSVAPGANYGYTF. In DNA form, the CDR3 reads TGTGCCAGCAGCGTAGCTCCGGGGGCCAACTATGGCTACACCTTC. This chain joins TRBV9 and TRBJ1-2; maybe TRBD1 (6 bases). V gave up 0 bases and J gave up 2 bases, with 11 bases separating them. Germline V gene lookup returns CDR1 SGDLS and CDR2 YYNGEE. The length of the CDR3 is 15 residues.

This clonotype was seen at least ten times. A read error may produce the germline difference seen at one junction end. The chain's CDR3 is CASSLDTRTHF. DNA of the CDR3: TGCGCCAGCAGCTTGGACACCCGAACGCATTTT. J is TRBJ2-3 and V is TRBV5-1, with D uncertain. CDR1 is SGHRS, CDR2 YFSETQ, per germline. This CDR3 is built from 11 residues. The variable domain in full, completed from reference TRBV5-1 and TRBJ2-3, reads KAGVTQTPRYLIKTRGQQVTLSCSPISGHRSVSWYQQTPGQGLQFLFEYFSETQRNKGNFPGRFSGRQFSNSRSEMNVSTLELGDSALYLCASSLDTRTHFGPGTRLTVL.

This clonotype was found a few times. V is TRBV18 and J is TRBJ2-2; no clear D. V was pared by 3 bases and J by 2 bases, with 13 bases between. The CDR3 spans 16 residues. From germline, CDR1 is KGHSH and CDR2 LQKENI. The CDR3 nucleotides are TGTGCCAGCTCACCGTTGACTCGACCAAACACCGGGGAGCTGTTTTTT. Encoded protein: CASSPLTRPNTGELFF.

Points on this clonotype: This may stem from a read error, because a much larger clone lies one nucleotide away. The chain recombines TRBV6-5 with TRBJ2-7; D gene uncertain. Between the trimmed V and J ends, which lost 5 bases and 9 bases, there was a span of 17 bases. The CDR3 spans 13 residues. From germline, CDR1 is MNHEY and CDR2 SVGAGI. The CDR3 coding sequence is TGTGCCAGCAGTCTTGGACCGAGTCATGGGCAGTACTTC. Its protein is CASSLGPSHGQYF.

With respect to this clonotype: Mismatch with germline at one junction end may stem from a read error. The chain has TRBV4-2 and TRBJ2-5, with 9 positions matching TRBD2. This CDR3 is built from 17 residues. Germline lookup yields CDR1 LGHNA and CDR2 YNFKEQ. The CDR3 DNA sequence: TGTGCCGGCAGCCAATTGGTTAGCGGGAGTCAAATAGAGACCCAGTACTTC. Encoded protein: CAGSQLVSGSQIETQYF.

This clonotype came up once. The DNA for the CDR3 is TGCGCCAGCACCTCCGATGTGGGGGGGGCCAACGTCCTGACTTTC. Translating it yields CASTSDVGGANVLTF. The chain has TRBV5-1 and TRBJ2-6; no clear D. Germline V CDR1 and CDR2: SGHRS, YFSETQ. The CDR3 has 15 residues. V lost 6 bases to trimming and J lost 4 bases, with 14 bases between them.

This clonotype was seen at least ten times. The V call is TRBV20-1, the J call TRBJ2-7, with D maybe TRBD1 (6 bases). Trimming took 2 bases from V and 4 from J, leaving 6 bases between them. The V gene's germline CDR1 is DFQATT and CDR2 SNEGSKA (reference sequence). The CDR3 loop spans 11 amino acids. As DNA, the CDR3 is TGCAGTGCTAGAACAGGGTACGAGCAGTACTTC. The encoded protein is CSARTGYEQYF.

On this clonotype itself: A much larger clone differs from this one at a single base, so this may be a read error. The J gene is TRBJ2-5, the V gene TRBV6-1, with D uncertain. The germline V gene encodes CDR1 MNHNS and CDR2 SASEGT. CDR3 length equals 14 residues. The CDR3 here is CASSQAGLGETQYF. The CDR3, as DNA: TGTGCCAGCAGTCAAGCTGGTCTAGGGGAGACCCAGTACTTC.

The table lists this clonotype with many counts. This chain connects TRBV6-5 to TRBJ2-3; TRBD1 is a possible D gene (5 bases). Germline V CDR1 and CDR2: MNHEY, SVGAGI. This CDR3 comprises 16 residues. The germline V and J ends were trimmed by 5 bases and 0 bases, with 15 bases remaining between them. The chain's CDR3 is CASSRAGPHSTDTQYF. The DNA for the CDR3 is TGTGCCAGCAGTAGAGCAGGGCCCCATAGCACAGATACGCAGTATTTT.

This clonotype was seen at least ten times. J is TRBJ2-7 and V is TRBV30; D possibly uses TRBD1 or TRBD2 (6 bases each). This CDR3 is 14 amino acids long. Deletions cut 2 bases from V and 3 bases from J, with 14 bases between. CDR1 and CDR2 from the germline V gene are GTSNPN and SVGIG (reference sequence). This chain's CDR3 is CAWSRGDSNYEQYF. CDR3 nucleotides: TGTGCCTGGAGTAGGGGGGATTCCAACTACGAGCAGTACTTC.

In regard to this clonotype: Germline is not matched at one junction end, which may reflect a read error. The rearrangement uses TRBV12-3 or TRBV12-4 and TRBJ1-2; D ambiguous. The CDR3 runs 13 residues. CDR3 coding DNA: TGCGCCAGCACCAGGACGGCCCTCTATGGCTACACCTTC. It translates to CASTRTALYGYTF.

This clonotype was seen a handful of times. The chain joins TRBV6-2 or TRBV6-3 to TRBJ2-1; D is unresolved. The CDR3 spans 11 residues. With 5 bases removed from V and 6 bases from J, the gap between germline ends came to 5 bases. Germline CDR1 MNHEY, CDR2 SVGEGT. This CDR3 reads CASSRRNEQFF. The CDR3, as DNA: TGTGCCAGCAGTCGTCGCAATGAGCAGTTCTTC.

This clonotype came up many times. The rearrangement uses TRBV20-1 and TRBJ2-1, with TRBD1 matching over 12 bases. The CDR3 totals 15 residues. Germline loops: CDR1 DFQATT, CDR2 SNEGSKA (reference sequence). Trimming took 3 bases from V and 8 from J; bases not matched to a gene: 8. The CDR3 nucleotides read TGCAGTGCTAGCTTCCGGGACAGGGGGCCCGATGAGCAGTTCTTC. Its protein is CSASFRDRGPDEQFF.

The gene calls are TRBV9 and TRBJ1-3; D gene ambiguous. V was shortened by 2 bases and J by 4 bases, with 7 bases between the two germline ends. Per germline, CDR1 SGDLS and CDR2 YYNGEE. The CDR3 is 13 residues long. The CDR3 spells CASSVEGGNTIYF. The CDR3 DNA follows: TGTGCCAGCAGCGTCGAGGGAGGAAACACCATATATTTT.

This clonotype was seen repeatedly, ten times or more. CDR3 region: CASVPRDQPETQYF. DNA for the CDR3: TGTGCTAGTGTCCCCCGGGACCAACCGGAGACCCAGTACTTC. This sequence joins TRBV12-5 and TRBJ2-5, with D perhaps being TRBD1 or TRBD2 (5 bases each). Between the trimmed V and J ends, which lost 7 bases and 5 bases, there was a span of 17 bases. The CDR3 is made up of 14 amino acids. The germline gives CDR1 LGHNT, CDR2 FRNRAP.

A remark on this clonotype: Possible read error: a much larger clone is one base away. This chain uses TRBV6-2 or TRBV6-3 with TRBJ1-4, with a weak D call TRBD1 (5 bases). The CDR3 contains 13 residues. Germline CDR1 and CDR2: MNHEY and SVGEGT. The DNA of the CDR3 is TGTGCCGGCAGGGACTGGACCAATGAAAAACTGTTTTTT. Protein product: CAGRDWTNEKLFF.

In this sample, this clonotype turned up many times. The chain uses TRBV7-9 and TRBJ2-7, with 8 bases fitting TRBD2. The germline CDR1 and CDR2 sequences are SEHNR and FQNEAQ (reference sequence). The CDR3 extends over 15 amino acids. The V and J ends lost 1 base and 2 bases, in that order; junction bases with no gene match: 4. This chain's CDR3 is CASSLEASGPYEQYF. In DNA form, the CDR3 reads TGTGCCAGCAGCTTAGAGGCTAGCGGGCCCTACGAGCAGTACTTC.

The rearrangement joins TRBV27 to TRBJ2-7; 7 bases match TRBD2. The junction had 9 bases not matched to a gene; V was cut back by 2 bases and J by 2 bases. CDR1 is MNHEY, CDR2 SMNVEV, per germline (reference sequence). The CDR3 loop spans 16 amino acids. The CDR3 sequence: CASSLESASGAYEQYF. CDR3 DNA: TGTGCCAGCAGTTTAGAGTCGGCTAGCGGAGCCTACGAGCAGTACTTC.

Remarks on this clonotype: A read error may be the cause here, since a much bigger clone is one base away. The chain is built from TRBV6-5 and TRBJ2-7; 7 bases are shared with TRBD2. Germline-derived CDR1 and CDR2 are MNHEY and SVGAGI. The CDR3 contains 14 residues. CDR3 sequence (DNA): TGTGCCAGCAGTCACGGGGGAGGGCGCTACGGGCAGTACTTC. This encodes CASSHGGGRYGQYF.

The table lists this clonotype with many counts. The chain uses TRBV6-2 or TRBV6-3 and TRBJ2-3; D is ambiguous. This CDR3 has 12 residues. The ends were cut back, 4 bases at V and 6 bases at J, with 8 bases in the middle. Germline values: CDR1 MNHEY, CDR2 SVGEGT. The CDR3 sequence is CASSLEVDTQYF. Written as DNA, the CDR3 is TGTGCCAGCAGTTTAGAGGTGGATACGCAGTATTTT.

This clonotype has ten or more counts. This may come from a read error, since a much larger clone is one base off. Since the CDR3 does not end with the conserved phenylalanine or tryptophan, this likely comes from a read error. This chain uses TRBV7-9 with TRBJ2-5; D gene unclear. CDR3 length: 14 amino acids. From germline, CDR1 is SEHNR and CDR2 FQNEAQ (reference sequence). V lost 5 bases and J 1 base, leaving 11 bases between the germline ends. Here the CDR3 DNA reads TGTGCCAGCAGCCCACCCCGGGTCCAAGAGACCCAGTACCTC. It is translated as CASSPPRVQETQYL.

V is TRBV12-3 or TRBV12-4 and J is TRBJ1-1; TRBD1 might be the D (6 bases). V lost 6 bases and J lost 0, with 17 bases in between. This CDR3 has 16 residues. The CDR3 DNA reads as TGTGCCAGCAGCCAACCACAGGGCACTATGAACACTGAAGCTTTCTTT. This codes for CASSQPQGTMNTEAFF.

This clonotype has ten or more counts. The V and J genes are TRBV2 and TRBJ2-3; 9 bases line up with TRBD2. The V gene's germline CDR1 is SNHLY and CDR2 FYNNEI. The CDR3 loop spans 13 amino acids. The DNA for the CDR3 is TGTGCTAGCGGGAGCGTAAGCGCAGATACGCAGTATTTT. This translates into CASGSVSADTQYF. The full variable domain, completed using reference TRBV2 and TRBJ2-3, is EPEVTQTPSHQVTQMGQEVILRCVPISNHLYFYWYRQILGQKVEFLVSFYNNEISEKSEIFDDQFSVERPDGSNFTLKIRSTKLEDSAMYFCASGSVSADTQYFGPGTRLTVL.